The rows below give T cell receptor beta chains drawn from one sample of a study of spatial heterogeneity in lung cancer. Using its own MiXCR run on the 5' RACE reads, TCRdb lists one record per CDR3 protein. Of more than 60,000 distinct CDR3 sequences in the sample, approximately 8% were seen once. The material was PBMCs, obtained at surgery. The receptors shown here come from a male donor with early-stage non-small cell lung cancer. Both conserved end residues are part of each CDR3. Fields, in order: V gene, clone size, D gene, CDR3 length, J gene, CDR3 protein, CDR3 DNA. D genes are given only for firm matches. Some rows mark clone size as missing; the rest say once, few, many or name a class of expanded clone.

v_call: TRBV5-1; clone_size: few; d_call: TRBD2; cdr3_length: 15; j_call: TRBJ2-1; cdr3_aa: CASSSGLADYNEQFF; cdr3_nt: TGCGCCAGCAGCTCGGGACTAGCGGACTACAATGAGCAGTTCTTC
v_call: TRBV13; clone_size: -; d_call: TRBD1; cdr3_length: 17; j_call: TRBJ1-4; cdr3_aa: CASSPRSGRGRGEKLFF; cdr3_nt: TGTGCCAGCAGCCCTCGCTCGGGGAGGGGGCGAGGGGAAAAACTGTTTTTT
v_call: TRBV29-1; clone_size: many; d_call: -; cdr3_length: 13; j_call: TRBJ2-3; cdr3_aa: CSVTGFSPDTQYF; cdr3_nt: TGCAGCGTTACAGGGTTTAGCCCAGATACGCAGTATTTT
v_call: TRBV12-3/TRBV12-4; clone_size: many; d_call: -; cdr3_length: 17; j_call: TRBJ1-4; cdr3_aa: CASSGVGHRSTNEKLFF; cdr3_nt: TGTGCCAGCAGTGGCGTGGGACACCGCTCAACTAATGAAAAACTGTTTTTT
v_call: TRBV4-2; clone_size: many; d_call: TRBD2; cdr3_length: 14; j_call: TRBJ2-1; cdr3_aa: CASSPLAVPNEQFF; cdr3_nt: TGTGCCAGCAGCCCTCTAGCGGTCCCCAATGAGCAGTTCTTC
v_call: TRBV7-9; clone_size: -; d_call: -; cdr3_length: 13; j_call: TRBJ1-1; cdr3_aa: CASSFRTAAEAFF; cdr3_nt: TGTGCCAGCAGCTTCAGGACTGCCGCTGAAGCTTTCTTT
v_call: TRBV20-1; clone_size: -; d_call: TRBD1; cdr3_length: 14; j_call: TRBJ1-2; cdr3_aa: CSALGQGAWYGYTF; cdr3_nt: TGCAGTGCCCTGGGACAGGGGGCGTGGTATGGCTACACCTTC
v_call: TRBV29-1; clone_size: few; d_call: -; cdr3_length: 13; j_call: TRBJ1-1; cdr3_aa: CSVDGGLNTEAFF; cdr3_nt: TGCAGCGTTGACGGAGGCCTGAACACTGAAGCTTTCTTT
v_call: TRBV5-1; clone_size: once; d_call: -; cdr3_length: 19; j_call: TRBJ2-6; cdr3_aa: CASSLAGQIAFSGADVLTF; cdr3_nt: TGCGCCAGCAGCTTGGCCGGGCAGATAGCCTTCTCTGGGGCCGACGTCCTGACTTTC
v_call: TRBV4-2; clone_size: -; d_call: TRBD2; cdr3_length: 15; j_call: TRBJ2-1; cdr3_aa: CASSTLLAGGDEQFF; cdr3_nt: TGTGCCAGCAGCACGTTACTAGCGGGAGGTGATGAGCAGTTCTTC
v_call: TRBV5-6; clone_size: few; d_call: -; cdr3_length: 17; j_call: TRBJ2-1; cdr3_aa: CASSGTRTSSAYNEQFF; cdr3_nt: TGTGCCAGCAGCGGAACCCGGACCTCTAGCGCCTACAATGAGCAGTTCTTC
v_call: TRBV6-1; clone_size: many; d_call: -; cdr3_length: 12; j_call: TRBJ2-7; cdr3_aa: CASSEVAYEQYF; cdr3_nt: TGTGCCAGCAGTGAAGTAGCGTACGAGCAGTACTTC
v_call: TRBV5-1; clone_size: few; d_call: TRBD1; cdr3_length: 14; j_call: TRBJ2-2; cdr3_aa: CASSARTGFGELFF; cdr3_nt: TGCGCCAGCAGCGCTCGGACAGGGTTCGGGGAGCTGTTTTTT
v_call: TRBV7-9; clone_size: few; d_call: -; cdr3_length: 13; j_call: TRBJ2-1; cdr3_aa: CASSLMSVNEQFF; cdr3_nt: TGTGCCAGCAGCTTAATGTCGGTCAATGAGCAGTTCTTC
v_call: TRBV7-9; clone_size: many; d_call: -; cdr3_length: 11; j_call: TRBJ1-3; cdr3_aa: CASSPVDTIYF; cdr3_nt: TGTGCCAGCAGCCCGGTGGACACCATATATTTT
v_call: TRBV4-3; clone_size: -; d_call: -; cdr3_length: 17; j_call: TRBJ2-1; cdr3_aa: CASSQEAALGRNNEQFF; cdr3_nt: TGCGCCAGCAGCCAAGAAGCGGCTCTGGGACGGAACAATGAGCAGTTCTTC
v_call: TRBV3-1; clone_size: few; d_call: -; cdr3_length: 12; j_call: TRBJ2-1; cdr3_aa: CASSLLVGEQFF; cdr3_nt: TGTGCCAGCAGCTTACTAGTGGGTGAGCAGTTCTTC
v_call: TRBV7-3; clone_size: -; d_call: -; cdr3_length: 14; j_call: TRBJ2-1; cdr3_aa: CASSLYSSYNEQFF; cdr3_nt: TGTGCCAGCAGCTTATACAGCTCCTACAATGAGCAGTTCTTC
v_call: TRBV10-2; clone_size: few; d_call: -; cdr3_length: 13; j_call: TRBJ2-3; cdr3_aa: CASSVGETDTQYF; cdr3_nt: TGCGCCAGCAGTGTGGGGGAGACAGATACGCAGTATTTT
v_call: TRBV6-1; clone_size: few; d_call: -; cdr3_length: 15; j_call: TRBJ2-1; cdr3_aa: CASSELRTVSHEQFF; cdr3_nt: TGTGCCAGCAGTGAACTAAGGACAGTCTCTCATGAGCAGTTCTTC
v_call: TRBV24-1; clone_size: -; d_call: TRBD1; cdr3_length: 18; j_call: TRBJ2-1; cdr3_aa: CATSDGAPGQGVTGEQFF; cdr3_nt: TGTGCCACCAGTGATGGGGCGCCGGGACAGGGTGTAACGGGTGAGCAGTTCTTC
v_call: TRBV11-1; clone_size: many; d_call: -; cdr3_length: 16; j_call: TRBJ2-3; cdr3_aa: CASSYLASYGTDTQYF; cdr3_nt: TGTGCCAGCAGCTACCTAGCTTCCTACGGCACAGATACGCAGTATTTT
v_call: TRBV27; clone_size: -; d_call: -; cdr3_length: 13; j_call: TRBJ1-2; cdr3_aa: CASSFLTGHGYTF; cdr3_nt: TGTGCCAGCAGTTTTTTAACAGGCCATGGCTACACCTTC
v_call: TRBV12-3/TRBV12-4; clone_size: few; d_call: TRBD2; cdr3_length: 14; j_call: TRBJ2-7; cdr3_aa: CASSWGTSGYEQYF; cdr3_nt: TGTGCCAGCAGTTGGGGGACTAGCGGCTACGAGCAGTACTTC
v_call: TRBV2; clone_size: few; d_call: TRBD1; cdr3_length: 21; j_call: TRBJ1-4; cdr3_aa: CASSPLGATGGAGETTGKLFF; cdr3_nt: TGTGCCAGCAGTCCCCTCGGGGCGACAGGGGGCGCGGGAGAAACAACGGGAAAACTGTTTTTT
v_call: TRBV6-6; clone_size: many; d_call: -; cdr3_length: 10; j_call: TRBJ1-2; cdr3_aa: CASRDLSYTF; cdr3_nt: TGTGCCAGCAGAGACCTCAGCTACACCTTC
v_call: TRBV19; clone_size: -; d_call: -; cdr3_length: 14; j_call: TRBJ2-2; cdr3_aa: CASSIGRGTGELFF; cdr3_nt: TGTGCCAGTAGTATAGGGCGGGGCACCGGGGAGCTGTTTTTT
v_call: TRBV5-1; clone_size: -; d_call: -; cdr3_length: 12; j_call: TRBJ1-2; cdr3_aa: CASSFGQYGYTF; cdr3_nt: TGCGCCAGCAGCTTTGGACAATATGGCTACACCTTC
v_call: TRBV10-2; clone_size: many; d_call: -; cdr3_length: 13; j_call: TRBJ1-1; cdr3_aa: CASSVVPSAEAFF; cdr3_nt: TGCGCCAGCAGTGTGGTCCCCAGCGCTGAAGCTTTCTTT
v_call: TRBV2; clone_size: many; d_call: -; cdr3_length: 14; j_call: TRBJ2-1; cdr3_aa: CASSDYPPYNEQFF; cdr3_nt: TGTGCCAGCAGTGACTACCCCCCTTACAATGAGCAGTTCTTC
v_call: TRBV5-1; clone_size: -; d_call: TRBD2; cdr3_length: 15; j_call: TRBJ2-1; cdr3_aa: CASSRGLAGVDEQFF; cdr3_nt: TGCGCCAGCAGCCGGGGACTAGCGGGAGTGGATGAGCAGTTCTTC
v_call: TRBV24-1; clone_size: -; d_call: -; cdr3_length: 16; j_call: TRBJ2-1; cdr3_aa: CATSDGRGSSYNEQFF; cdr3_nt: TGTGCCACCAGTGATGGACGTGGAAGCTCCTACAATGAGCAGTTCTTC
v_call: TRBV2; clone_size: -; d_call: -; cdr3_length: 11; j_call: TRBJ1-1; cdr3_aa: CASTRNTEAFF; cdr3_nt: TGTGCCAGCACGAGGAACACTGAAGCTTTCTTT
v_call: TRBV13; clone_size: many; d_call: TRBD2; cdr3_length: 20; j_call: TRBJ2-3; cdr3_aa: CASSSYVRTSGRRGADTQYF; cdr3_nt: TGTGCCAGCAGCTCCTACGTTCGGACTAGCGGGAGGAGGGGGGCAGATACGCAGTATTTT
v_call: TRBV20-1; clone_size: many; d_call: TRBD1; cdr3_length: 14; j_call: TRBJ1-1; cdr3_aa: CSAGDRGWHTEAFF; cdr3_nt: TGCAGTGCTGGGGACAGGGGTTGGCACACTGAAGCTTTCTTT
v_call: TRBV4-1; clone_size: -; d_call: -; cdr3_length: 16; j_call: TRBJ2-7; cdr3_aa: CASSQEAGLSPYEQYF; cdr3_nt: TGCGCCAGCAGCCAAGAAGCCGGCCTCTCCCCCTACGAGCAGTACTTC
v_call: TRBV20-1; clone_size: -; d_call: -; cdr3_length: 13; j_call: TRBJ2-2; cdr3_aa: CSASFQLTGELFF; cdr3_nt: TGCAGTGCTAGTTTCCAGCTCACCGGGGAGCTGTTTTTT
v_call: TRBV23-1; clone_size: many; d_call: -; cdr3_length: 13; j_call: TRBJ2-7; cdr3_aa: CASSPRVEYGQYF; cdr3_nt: TGCGCCAGCAGTCCTCGGGTCGAATACGGGCAGTACTTC
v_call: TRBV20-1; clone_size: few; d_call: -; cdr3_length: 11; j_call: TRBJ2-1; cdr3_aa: CSATRVPEQFF; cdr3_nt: TGCAGTGCTACTAGAGTACCCGAGCAGTTCTTC
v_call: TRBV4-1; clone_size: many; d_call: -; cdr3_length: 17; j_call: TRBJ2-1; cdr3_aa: CASSQVLGRGSYNEQFF; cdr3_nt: TGCGCCAGCAGCCAAGTTCTTGGGCGAGGGTCCTACAATGAGCAGTTCTTC
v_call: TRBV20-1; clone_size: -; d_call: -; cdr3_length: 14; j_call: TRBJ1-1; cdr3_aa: CSALTPPMNTEAFF; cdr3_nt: TGCAGTGCTCTCACACCGCCCATGAACACTGAAGCTTTCTTT
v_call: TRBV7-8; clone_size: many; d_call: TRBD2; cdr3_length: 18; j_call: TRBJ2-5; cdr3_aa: CASSLVGTSGSLQETQYF; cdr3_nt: TGTGCCAGCAGCCTAGTCGGGACTAGCGGGAGCCTCCAAGAGACCCAGTACTTC
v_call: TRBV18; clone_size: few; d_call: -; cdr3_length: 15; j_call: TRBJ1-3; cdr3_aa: CASSPFGTGGNTIYF; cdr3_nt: TGTGCCAGCTCACCCTTCGGGACGGGAGGAAACACCATATATTTT
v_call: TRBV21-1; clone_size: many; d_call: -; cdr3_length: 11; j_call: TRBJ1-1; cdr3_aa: CASEQGTEAFF; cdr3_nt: TGTGCCAGTGAACAGGGGACTGAAGCTTTCTTT
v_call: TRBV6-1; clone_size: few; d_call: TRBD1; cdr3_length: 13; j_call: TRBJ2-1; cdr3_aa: CASSPGGRVEQFF; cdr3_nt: TGTGCCAGCAGTCCAGGGGGCCGGGTTGAGCAGTTCTTC
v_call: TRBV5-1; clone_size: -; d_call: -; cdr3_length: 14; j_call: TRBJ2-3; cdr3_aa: CASSLDSGADTQYF; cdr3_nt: TGCGCCAGCAGCTTGGATTCGGGGGCAGATACGCAGTATTTT
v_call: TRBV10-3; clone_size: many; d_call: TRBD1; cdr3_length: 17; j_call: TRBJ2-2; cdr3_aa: CAISEGAEDRDTGELFF; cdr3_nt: TGTGCCATCAGTGAGGGGGCAGAGGACAGGGATACCGGGGAGCTGTTTTTT
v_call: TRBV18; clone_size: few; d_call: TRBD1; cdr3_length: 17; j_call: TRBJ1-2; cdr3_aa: CASSHEAGTAFNYGYTF; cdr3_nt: TGTGCCAGCTCACACGAAGCCGGGACAGCATTTAACTATGGCTACACCTTC
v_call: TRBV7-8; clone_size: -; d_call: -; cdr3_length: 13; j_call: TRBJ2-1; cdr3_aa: CASSPGGKIEQFF; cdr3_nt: TGTGCCAGCAGCCCAGGAGGGAAAATTGAGCAGTTCTTC
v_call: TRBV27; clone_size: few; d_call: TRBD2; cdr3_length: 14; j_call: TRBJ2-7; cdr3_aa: CASTSSGSSGEQYF; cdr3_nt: TGTGCCAGCACGAGTAGCGGGAGTTCTGGCGAGCAGTACTTC